This T cell receptor beta chain was found in a study of shared clonotypes between healthy human individuals. Whole-study findings and limits: Rarefaction showed sorted-subset sequencing was incomplete despite large depth. Sharing of clonotypes among donors was expected to vary with sequencing depth. The donor pool, a small one, limited the genetic and exposure-history diversity represented. Specimens sampled were limited to blood, with tissue repertoires likely differing.

Only in-frame clones appear in the TCRdb table, and some are missing; sequencing was by immunoSEQ multiplex PCR. This table holds roughly 1,000,000 clones, 75% to 80% found once. Concerning this clone: As yet, its antigen is unknown.

Germline V gene data show CDR1 as SQVTM and CDR2 as ANQGSEA. Trimming removed 6 bases at V and 0 bases at J, with 18 bases between. The CDR3 runs 15 residues. The rearrangement uses TRBV29-1 and TRBJ2-7; D not resolved. This sequence was found in a man between 18 and 35 years old in good health. Some clones in this sample may be carry-over from other donors' samples. The sequenced sample consisted of memory CD4+ T cells from PBMCs. Subset given: CD45RA-negative fraction. The CDR3 DNA follows: TGCAGCGTGGTAGACCCGTTGGGAAGCTCCTACGAGCAGTACTTC. This gives the protein CSVVDPLGSSYEQYF.